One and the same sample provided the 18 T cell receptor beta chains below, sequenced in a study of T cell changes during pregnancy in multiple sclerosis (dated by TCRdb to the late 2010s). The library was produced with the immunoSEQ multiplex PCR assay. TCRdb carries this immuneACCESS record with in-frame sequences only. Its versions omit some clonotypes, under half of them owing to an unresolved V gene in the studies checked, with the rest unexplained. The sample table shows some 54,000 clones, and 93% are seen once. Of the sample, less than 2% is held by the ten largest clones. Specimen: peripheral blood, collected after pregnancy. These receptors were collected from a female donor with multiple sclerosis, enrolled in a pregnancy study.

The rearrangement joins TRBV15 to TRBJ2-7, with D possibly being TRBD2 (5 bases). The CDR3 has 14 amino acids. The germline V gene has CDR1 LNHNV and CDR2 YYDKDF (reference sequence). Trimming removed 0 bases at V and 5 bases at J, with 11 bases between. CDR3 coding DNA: TGTGCCACCAGCAGAGAGGGAGCTCTAAACGAGCAGTACTTC. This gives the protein CATSREGALNEQYF.

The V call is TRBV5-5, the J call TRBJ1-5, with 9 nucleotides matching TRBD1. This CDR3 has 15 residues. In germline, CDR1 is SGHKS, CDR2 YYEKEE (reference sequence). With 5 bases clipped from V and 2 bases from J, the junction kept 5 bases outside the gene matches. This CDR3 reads CASRQTGGGNQPQHF. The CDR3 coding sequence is TGTGCCAGCAGGCAGACAGGGGGAGGCAATCAGCCCCAGCATTTT.

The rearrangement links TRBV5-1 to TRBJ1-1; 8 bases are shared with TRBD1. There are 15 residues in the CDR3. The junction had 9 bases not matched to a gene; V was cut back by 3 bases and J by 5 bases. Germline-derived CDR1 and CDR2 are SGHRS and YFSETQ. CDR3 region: CASSSRDRLKTEAFF. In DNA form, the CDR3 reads TGCGCCAGCAGCTCCCGGGACAGGCTAAAGACTGAAGCTTTCTTT. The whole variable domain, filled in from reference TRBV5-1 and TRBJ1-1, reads KAGVTQTPRYLIKTRGQQVTLSCSPISGHRSVSWYQQTPGQGLQFLFEYFSETQRNKGNFPGRFSGRQFSNSRSEMNVSTLELGDSALYLCASSSRDRLKTEAFFGQGTRLTVV.

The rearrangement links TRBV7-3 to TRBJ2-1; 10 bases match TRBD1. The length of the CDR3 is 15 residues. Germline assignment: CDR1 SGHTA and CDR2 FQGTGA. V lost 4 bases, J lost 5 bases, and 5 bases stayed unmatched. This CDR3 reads CASSSGTGAHNEQFF. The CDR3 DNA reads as TGTGCCAGCAGCTCCGGGACAGGGGCACACAATGAGCAGTTCTTC. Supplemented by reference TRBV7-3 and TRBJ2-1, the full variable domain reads GAGVSQTPSNKVTEKGKYVELRCDPISGHTALYWYRQSLGQGPEFLIYFQGTGAADDSGLPNDRFFAVRPEGSVSTLKIQRTERGDSAVYLCASSSGTGAHNEQFFGPGTRLTVL.

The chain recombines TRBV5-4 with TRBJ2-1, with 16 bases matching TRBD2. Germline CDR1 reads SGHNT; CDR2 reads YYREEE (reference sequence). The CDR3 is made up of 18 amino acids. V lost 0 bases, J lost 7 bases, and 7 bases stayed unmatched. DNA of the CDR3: TGTGCCAGCAGCTTGGAGGGACTAGCGGGAGGGCCCAGTAATGAGCAGTTCTTC. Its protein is CASSLEGLAGGPSNEQFF.

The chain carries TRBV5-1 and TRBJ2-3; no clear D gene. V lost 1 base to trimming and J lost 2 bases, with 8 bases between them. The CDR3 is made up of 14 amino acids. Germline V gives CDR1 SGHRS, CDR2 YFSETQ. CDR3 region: CASSLTVFTDTQYF. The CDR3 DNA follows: TGCGCCAGCAGCTTGACAGTATTCACAGATACGCAGTATTTT.

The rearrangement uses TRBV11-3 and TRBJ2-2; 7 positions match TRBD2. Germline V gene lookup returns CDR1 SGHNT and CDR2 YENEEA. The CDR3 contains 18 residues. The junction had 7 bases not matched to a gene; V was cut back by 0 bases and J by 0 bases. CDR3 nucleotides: TGTGCCAGCAGCTTAGAAGGGCGGCTAGCGGCGAACACCGGGGAGCTGTTTTTT. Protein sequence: CASSLEGRLAANTGELFF.

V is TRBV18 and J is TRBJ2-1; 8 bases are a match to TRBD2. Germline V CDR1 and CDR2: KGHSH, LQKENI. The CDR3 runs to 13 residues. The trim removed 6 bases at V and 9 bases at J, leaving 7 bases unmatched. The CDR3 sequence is CASSPQRESEQFF. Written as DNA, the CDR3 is TGTGCCAGCTCCCCGCAGCGGGAGAGTGAGCAGTTCTTC.

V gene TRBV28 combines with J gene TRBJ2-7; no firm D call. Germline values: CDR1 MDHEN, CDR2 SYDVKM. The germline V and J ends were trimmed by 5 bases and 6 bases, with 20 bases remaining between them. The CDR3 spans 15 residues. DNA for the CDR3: TGTGCCAGCAGTCCCCCACTTCGAGACATATCCGAGCAGTACTTC. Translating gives CASSPPLRDISEQYF.

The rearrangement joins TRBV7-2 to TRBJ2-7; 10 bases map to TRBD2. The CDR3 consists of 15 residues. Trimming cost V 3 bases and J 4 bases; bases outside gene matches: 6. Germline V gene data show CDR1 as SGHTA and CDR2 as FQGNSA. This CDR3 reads CASSFGGLALYEQYF. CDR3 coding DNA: TGTGCCAGCAGCTTTGGGGGACTAGCGTTGTACGAGCAGTACTTC.

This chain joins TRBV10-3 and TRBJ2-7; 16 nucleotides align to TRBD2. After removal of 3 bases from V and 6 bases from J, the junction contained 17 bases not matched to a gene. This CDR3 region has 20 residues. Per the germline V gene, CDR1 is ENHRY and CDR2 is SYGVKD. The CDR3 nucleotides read TGTGCCATCAGTGACCCACCTGGGACTAGCGGGAGGGTACGTTACGGCGAGCAGTACTTC. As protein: CAISDPPGTSGRVRYGEQYF.

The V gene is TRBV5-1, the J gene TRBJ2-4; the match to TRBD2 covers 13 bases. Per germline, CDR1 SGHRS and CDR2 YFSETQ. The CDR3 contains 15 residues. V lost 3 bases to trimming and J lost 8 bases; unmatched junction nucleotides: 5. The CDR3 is CASSWTSGSLDIQYF. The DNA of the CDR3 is TGCGCCAGCAGCTGGACTAGCGGGAGTTTGGACATTCAGTACTTC.

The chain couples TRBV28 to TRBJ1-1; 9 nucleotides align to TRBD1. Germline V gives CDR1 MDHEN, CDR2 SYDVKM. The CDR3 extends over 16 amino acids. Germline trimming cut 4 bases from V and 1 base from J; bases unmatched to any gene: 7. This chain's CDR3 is CASSSHRGLGNTEAFF. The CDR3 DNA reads TGTGCCAGCAGTTCCCACAGGGGGCTGGGGAACACTGAAGCTTTCTTT.

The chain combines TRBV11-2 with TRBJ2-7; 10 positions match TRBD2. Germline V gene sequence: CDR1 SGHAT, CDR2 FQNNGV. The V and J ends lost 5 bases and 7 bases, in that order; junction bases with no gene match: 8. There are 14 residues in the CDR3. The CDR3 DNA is TGTGCCAGCAGCCCGAGCGGGAGGGCCGGAGAGCAGTACTTC. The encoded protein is CASSPSGRAGEQYF.

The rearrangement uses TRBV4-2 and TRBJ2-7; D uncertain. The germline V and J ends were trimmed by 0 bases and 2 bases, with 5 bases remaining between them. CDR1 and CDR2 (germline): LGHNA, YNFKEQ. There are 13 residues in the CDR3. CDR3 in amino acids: CASSQDPTYEQYF. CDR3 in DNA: TGTGCCAGCAGCCAAGACCCCACCTACGAGCAGTACTTC.

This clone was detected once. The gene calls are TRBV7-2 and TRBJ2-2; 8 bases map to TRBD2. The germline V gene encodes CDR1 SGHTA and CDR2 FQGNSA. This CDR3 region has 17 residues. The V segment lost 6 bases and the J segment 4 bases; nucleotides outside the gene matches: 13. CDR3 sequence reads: CASSRGAAGAGTGELFF. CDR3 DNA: TGTGCCAGCAGTAGGGGGGCAGCGGGAGCTGGCACCGGGGAGCTGTTTTTT. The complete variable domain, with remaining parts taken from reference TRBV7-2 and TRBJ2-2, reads GAGVSQSPSNKVTEKGKDVELRCDPISGHTALYWYRQSLGQGLEFLIYFQGNSAPDKSGLPSDRFSAERTGGSVSTLTIQRTQQEDSAVYLCASSRGAAGAGTGELFFGEGSRLTVL.

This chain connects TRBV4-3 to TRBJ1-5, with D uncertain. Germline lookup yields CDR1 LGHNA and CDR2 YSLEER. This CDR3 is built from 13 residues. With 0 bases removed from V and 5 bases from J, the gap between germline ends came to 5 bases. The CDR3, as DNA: TGCGCCAGCAGCCAAGATTTAGATCAGCCCCAGCATTTT. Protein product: CASSQDLDQPQHF.

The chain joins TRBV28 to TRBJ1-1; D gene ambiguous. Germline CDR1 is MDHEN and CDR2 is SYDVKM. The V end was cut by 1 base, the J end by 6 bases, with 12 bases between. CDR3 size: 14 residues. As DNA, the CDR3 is TGTGCCAGCAGTTTATCTGGGGAGACGGCTGAAGCTTTCTTT. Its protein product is CASSLSGETAEAFF.